These T cell receptor beta chains were read from a single sample in a study of T cells in Graves' hyperthyroidism and ophthalmopathy. TCRdb re-called the multiplex PCR reads with MiXCR, one entry per CDR3 protein. This sample yields about 690,000 distinct CDR3 sequences, of which around 15% are seen a single time; roughly a sixth belongs to the top ten. Source material: blood. Receptor source: a man between 45 and 60 years old with Graves' hyperthyroidism. CDR3s include the opening cysteine and the closing phenylalanine or tryptophan. The D gene is left open where the match is weak. Size tells how often a clone was seen (once, few, many) or the class of an expanded clone, and some rows leave it out.

J gene: TRBJ1-2; clone size: .; V gene: TRBV18; D gene: TRBD1; CDR3 DNA: TGTGCCAGCTCTCCGGACAGGTCCTATGGCTACACCTTC; CDR3 protein: CASSPDRSYGYTF
J gene: TRBJ2-3; clone size: few; V gene: TRBV25-1; D gene: TRBD1; CDR3 DNA: TGTGCCAGCAGTGAATTCTTTGGGACAGGGAGCACAGATACGCAGTATTTT; CDR3 protein: CASSEFFGTGSTDTQYF
J gene: TRBJ1-1; clone size: .; V gene: TRBV3-1; D gene: .; CDR3 DNA: TGTGCCAGCAGCCGGCGACAGAACCTGAACACTGAAGCTTTCTTT; CDR3 protein: CASSRRQNLNTEAFF
J gene: TRBJ2-7; clone size: many; V gene: TRBV24-1; D gene: TRBD2; CDR3 DNA: TGTGCCACCAGTGATGGACTAGCGCCTAGGCAGTACTTC; CDR3 protein: CATSDGLAPRQYF
J gene: TRBJ2-7; clone size: few; V gene: TRBV27; D gene: .; CDR3 DNA: TGTGCCAGCAGTTTAAAAGGGCTGAGCTCCTACGAGCAGTACTTC; CDR3 protein: CASSLKGLSSYEQYF
J gene: TRBJ2-7; clone size: .; V gene: TRBV27; D gene: TRBD2; CDR3 DNA: TGTGCCAGCGGCCTAGCGGTCTCCGAGCAGTACTTC; CDR3 protein: CASGLAVSEQYF
J gene: TRBJ2-1; clone size: few; V gene: TRBV5-1; D gene: .; CDR3 DNA: TGCGCCAGCAGCTTGGCCGGAACTTACAATGAGCAGTTCTTC; CDR3 protein: CASSLAGTYNEQFF
J gene: TRBJ2-3; clone size: many; V gene: TRBV7-9; D gene: TRBD2; CDR3 DNA: TGTGCCAGCAGCTTAGCGCGTCGCGGGAGCACGGATACGCAGTATTTT; CDR3 protein: CASSLARRGSTDTQYF
J gene: TRBJ1-1; clone size: few; V gene: TRBV3-1; D gene: .; CDR3 DNA: TGTGCCAGCAGCCAGGCAGTGGGGGGGGCGCGAGCTTTCTTT; CDR3 protein: CASSQAVGGARAFF
J gene: TRBJ2-7; clone size: .; V gene: TRBV7-3; D gene: .; CDR3 DNA: TGTGCCTGGAGTGTCCGGACAGTCGGCTACAAGCAGTACTTC; CDR3 protein: CAWSVRTVGYKQYF
J gene: TRBJ2-4; clone size: few; V gene: TRBV19; D gene: .; CDR3 DNA: TGTGCCAGTAGTAAACTCGGAGACAGACCAAAAAACATTCAGTACTTC; CDR3 protein: CASSKLGDRPKNIQYF
J gene: TRBJ2-6; clone size: many; V gene: TRBV28; D gene: TRBD1; CDR3 DNA: TGTGCCAGCAGGGACAGGGCCGGGGCCAACGTCCTGACTTTC; CDR3 protein: CASRDRAGANVLTF
J gene: TRBJ2-3; clone size: .; V gene: TRBV3-1; D gene: .; CDR3 DNA: TGTGCCAGCAGCCATTGGCGGGAAGGGACAGATACGCAGTATTTT; CDR3 protein: CASSHWREGTDTQYF
J gene: TRBJ2-7; clone size: .; V gene: TRBV20-1; D gene: TRBD2; CDR3 DNA: TGCAGTGCTAGCGGGGGACTAGCGGGGTCCTACGGGCAGTACTTC; CDR3 protein: CSASGGLAGSYGQYF
J gene: TRBJ2-2; clone size: many; V gene: TRBV11-3; D gene: .; CDR3 DNA: TGTGCCAGCAGCTTAGGAGGGATCGGGGAGCTGTTTTTT; CDR3 protein: CASSLGGIGELFF